This T cell receptor beta chain was recovered during a study of cytomegalovirus exposure and HLA in healthy donors. The V gene's germline CDR1 is SEHNR and CDR2 FQNEAQ (reference sequence). The CDR3 extends over 16 amino acids. The PCR employed 60 Vbeta primers together with 13 Jbeta primers. Using immunoSEQ multiplex PCR, the repertoire was profiled, and TCRdb retains in-frame clones only, with some absent. This table has roughly 43,000 clones, 60% to 80% appearing once. In regard to this clone: One end of the junction varies from germline; a read error may be responsible.

The TCR originated in a man aged 25 to 40 in good health and CMV-seronegative. Sequences were obtained from PBMCs. The rearrangement joins TRBV7-9 to TRBJ2-5, with 9 bases aligning to TRBD1. CDR3 loop: CSSSRPGTGNQETQYF. The DNA for the CDR3 is TGTTCCAGCAGTCGTCCCGGGACAGGGAACCAAGAGACCCAGTACTTC.